A selection of T cell receptor beta chains follows, all from one sample in a study of human T cells and chemical hapten exposure. TCRdb ran MiXCR on the RACE reads and lists one entry per CDR3 protein. This sample has around 130,000 distinct CDR3 sequences, with approximately 10% found just once. Material: whole blood, obtained in connection with sensitization to the hapten diphenylcyclopropenone (DPC). The receptors stem from a woman in her 50s with alopecia areata. Some clones in this sample may be carry-over from other donors' samples. Each CDR3 is given with its conserved first and last residue. D genes are given only for firm matches. A row's size may be missing; if present it is once, few, many or a size class.

>-|TRBJ2-4|TRBV19|many
TGTGCCAGCACCCGCGAGGACAAAAACATTCAGTACTTC
CASTREDKNIQYF
>-|TRBJ1-1|TRBV7-9|many
TGTGCCAGCAGCTTATCACCAGACACTGAAGCTTTCTTT
CASSLSPDTEAFF
>-|TRBJ2-7|TRBV2|-
TGTGCCAGCACCGCGGACTCGCGCTGGGAGCAGTACTTC
CASTADSRWEQYF
>-|TRBJ2-4|TRBV30|few
TGTGCCTGGAGCCATGCCGGGGTAAAAAACATTCAGTACTTC
CAWSHAGVKNIQYF
>-|TRBJ2-7|TRBV28|-
TGTGCCAGCAGTTTAGTGGCAGCCTACGAGCAGTACTTC
CASSLVAAYEQYF
>-|TRBJ2-7|TRBV24-1|-
TGTGCCACCTCAGGGGGGGCCCCCCCCTACGAGCAGTACTTC
CATSGGAPPYEQYF
>-|TRBJ2-5|TRBV29-1|few
TGCAGCGGGCAACGAGGGGCCCAAGAGACCCAGTACTTC
CSGQRGAQETQYF
>-|TRBJ2-7|TRBV7-9|many
TGTGCCAGCAGCTTAGCACAGGGCTCCGAGCAGTACTTC
CASSLAQGSEQYF
>TRBD2|TRBJ2-3|TRBV7-2|many
TGTGCCAGCAGCTACCCAAGGGGGGGTACTAGCGGGAGTGTCTATACGCAGTATTTT
CASSYPRGGTSGSVYTQYF
>-|TRBJ1-2|TRBV7-3|few
TGTGCCAGCAGCCTTCGTCGGGCAGGGGATGGATATGGCTACACCTTC
CASSLRRAGDGYGYTF
>-|TRBJ1-1|TRBV15|many
TGTGCCACCAGTACATCTTTGCCCTCGACTGAAGCTTTCTTT
CATSTSLPSTEAFF
>TRBD2|TRBJ2-3|TRBV14|-
TGTGCCAGCAGCCAATATCCCTCGGCTAGCGGGAGGAGCACAGATACGCAGTATTTT
CASSQYPSASGRSTDTQYF
>-|TRBJ2-7|TRBV6-6|many
TGTGCCAGCAGTTACAGGGAGAACGAGCAGTACTTC
CASSYRENEQYF
>TRBD1|TRBJ2-6|TRBV5-4|-
TGTGCCAGCAGCTCCAGGACAGGGAGCTCTGGGGCCAACGTCCTGACTTTC
CASSSRTGSSGANVLTF
>-|TRBJ2-5|TRBV20-1|few
TGCAGTGCTAGAGGGACCCAGGGTTCTGGGGAGACCCAGTACTTC
CSARGTQGSGETQYF
>-|TRBJ2-1|TRBV29-1|-
TGCAGCGACCGGATTCTCAATGAGCAGTTCTTC
CSDRILNEQFF
>-|TRBJ2-7|TRBV4-2|few
TGTGCCAGCAGCCCTCTGAGTTTTGGGGGAGAAGGCTACGAGCAGTACTTC
CASSPLSFGGEGYEQYF
>-|TRBJ1-6|TRBV27|-
TGTGCCAGCGCTAGGGGGAACAATTCACCCCTCCACTTT
CASARGNNSPLHF
>-|TRBJ2-5|TRBV28|-
TGTGCCAGCAGGCGGGGCGGCCCGGGGGAGACCCAGTACTTC
CASRRGGPGETQYF
>TRBD1|TRBJ2-3|TRBV9|-
TGTGCCAGCAGCGTAGAAGGGACAGGACCTAATACGCAGTATTTT
CASSVEGTGPNTQYF
>TRBD2|TRBJ2-7|TRBV5-1|many
TGCGCCAGCAGCTCTCGGAAACCCACTAGCGGAAGCTCCTACGAGCAGTACTTC
CASSSRKPTSGSSYEQYF
>TRBD2|TRBJ2-5|TRBV7-9|-
TGTGCCAGCAGCTTAAGTCTAGCGGAAGAGACCCAGTACTTC
CASSLSLAEETQYF
>-|TRBJ2-7|TRBV5-1|many
TGCGCCAGCAGCTTGGTTGGGGGTTACGAGCAGTACTTC
CASSLVGGYEQYF